This T cell receptor (beta chain) is from a study of T cells in Graves' hyperthyroidism and ophthalmopathy. Study observations and caveats: Blood also held most thyroid clonotypes expanded beyond 0.001.

The sample holds a few counts of this clonotype. What it recognizes is unknown. TCR beta CDR3 sequences were amplified from RNA transcripts. A set of HTBI primers served as the primers for a first-round RT-PCR of the TCR CDR3. TCRdb reprocessed the multiplex PCR reads via MiXCR and lists one record per CDR3 protein. This repertoire shows some 370,000 distinct CDR3 sequences, over 11% found once; its top ten account for 25% to 30%. V gave up 5 bases and J gave up 4 bases, with 14 bases separating them. The CDR3 sequence is 14 residues long. Germline V gives CDR1 LGHNT, CDR2 FRNRAP. Fresh 10 ml peripheral blood yielded PBMCs.

This clonotype was obtained from a man over 45 with Graves' ophthalmopathy. Specimen: blood. The J gene is TRBJ1-2, the V gene TRBV12-5; D is possibly TRBD1 (6 bases). CDR3 in amino acids: CASGVPGQAYGYTF. CDR3 DNA: TGTGCTAGTGGTGTTCCGGGACAAGCCTATGGCTACACCTTC.